A single sample is the source of the 9 T cell receptor beta chains below, sequenced in a study of identifying expanded T cells in peripheral blood. Here immunoSEQ multiplex PCR was the method, and the copy in TCRdb shows in-frame clones only, minus some. This sample has around 94,000 clones, with 70% to 90% found just once. What was sequenced was blood. All receptors derive from a person between 18 and 69 years old in good health.

The rearrangement joins TRBV28 to TRBJ2-7; either TRBD1 or TRBD2 may fit D (6 bases each). There are 13 residues in the CDR3. With 6 bases removed from V and 5 bases from J, the gap between germline ends came to 14 bases. CDR1 is MDHEN, CDR2 SYDVKM, per germline. CDR3 in DNA: TGTGCCAGCAGGTGGGGGGCAGGGGACGAGCAGTACTTC. This codes for CASRWGAGDEQYF.

This chain links TRBV4-1 with TRBJ1-1; 10 bases fit TRBD1. The V gene's germline CDR1 is MGHRA and CDR2 YSYEKL. This CDR3 is 16 amino acids long. V lost 0 bases, J lost 7 bases, and 8 bases stayed unmatched. CDR3 sequence: CASSQEFGTGANEAFF. In nucleotides, the CDR3 is TGCGCCAGCAGCCAAGAATTTGGGACAGGGGCGAATGAAGCTTTCTTT.

The gene calls are TRBV19 and TRBJ1-3; no definite D call. Trimming removed 9 bases from V and 3 bases from J, with 12 bases in between. This CDR3 has 13 residues. Germline values: CDR1 LNHDA, CDR2 SQIVND (reference sequence). CDR3: CASNLRGGNTIYF. The CDR3 region has the DNA TGTGCCAGCAACCTGCGTGGTGGAAACACCATATATTTT.

The gene calls are TRBV19 and TRBJ2-6, with D possibly TRBD1 on 6 matching bases. The CDR3 has 15 amino acids. In germline, CDR1 is LNHDA, CDR2 SQIVND (reference sequence). V was trimmed by 9 bases and J by 0 bases, leaving 12 bases between them. As DNA, the CDR3 is TGTGCCAGCAGGGGCGTCAACTCTGGGGCCAACGTCCTGACTTTC. Protein sequence: CASRGVNSGANVLTF.

The CDR3 spells CASSRSGENTEAFF. The CDR3 DNA sequence: TGCGCCAGCAGCCGATCAGGGGAGAACACTGAAGCTTTCTTT. V is TRBV4-1 and J is TRBJ1-1; D possibly corresponds to TRBD1 (6 bases). Per germline, CDR1 MGHRA and CDR2 YSYEKL. V lost 4 bases to trimming and J lost 1 base, with 10 bases between them. CDR3 length equals 14 residues.

The chain couples TRBV7-2 to TRBJ2-7, with 9 bases lining up with TRBD1. Germline trimming cut 4 bases from V and 0 bases from J; bases unmatched to any gene: 4. Germline lookup yields CDR1 SGHTA and CDR2 FQGNSA. The CDR3 consists of 15 residues. DNA of the CDR3: TGTGCCAGCAGCTCCGGGACAGGGCACTCCTACGAGCAGTACTTC. Translated, it gives CASSSGTGHSYEQYF.

This chain uses TRBV7-2 with TRBJ2-5; 10 bases fit TRBD2. This CDR3 has 16 residues. Germline CDR1 is SGHTA and CDR2 is FQGNSA. J lost 5 bases, V lost 5 bases, and 11 bases had no gene match. The CDR3 nucleotides read TGTGCCAGCAGCCCCCGGGTAGCGGGGGGTGGGGAGACCCAGTACTTC. It translates to CASSPRVAGGGETQYF. Complete variable domain (other parts from reference TRBV7-2 and TRBJ2-5): GAGVSQSPSNKVTEKGKDVELRCDPISGHTALYWYRQSLGQGLEFLIYFQGNSAPDKSGLPSDRFSAERTGGSVSTLTIQRTQQEDSAVYLCASSPRVAGGGETQYFGPGTRLLVL.

This clone came up a few times. The genes are TRBV25-1 and TRBJ1-1; D gene unclear. The CDR3 runs to 12 residues. From germline, CDR1 is MGHDK and CDR2 SYGVNS. Trimming took 2 bases from V and 5 from J, leaving 6 bases between them. Written as DNA, the CDR3 is TGTGCCAGCAGTGAAGGTTGGACTGAAGCTTTCTTT. Translation: CASSEGWTEAFF.

The chain couples TRBV6-5 to TRBJ1-2, with D unresolved. The CDR3 has 12 amino acids. Trimming stripped 5 bases from V and 4 bases from J, with 8 bases between. Germline V CDR1 and CDR2: MNHEY, SVGAGI. In DNA, the CDR3 is TGTGCCAGCAGTGGGAGCAGCTATGGCTACACCTTC. This translates into CASSGSSYGYTF.